This TCR beta chain was found in a study of Graves' ophthalmopathy and Graves' hyperthyroidism. General study points: Predictions made by the model for ophthalmopathy progression reached roughly 70% sensitivity and 72% to 85% specificity. Most thyroid clonotypes with frequency above 0.001 were detected in blood too.

Amplified material comprised TCR beta CDR3 regions derived from RNA transcripts. Second-round multiplex PCR followed a first-round RT-PCR using HTBI primers. Via MiXCR, TCRdb re-called the multiplex PCR reads, giving one row per CDR3 protein. The sample comprises roughly 700,000 distinct CDR3 sequences, roughly 41% of which are singletons, and less than 55% rests with the top ten. Moderate-to-severe activity, with CAS ≥3, NOSPECS ≥4 and duration under 3 months, characterized the donors with ophthalmopathy. PBMCs were isolated by Ficoll-Paque density gradient centrifugation, using over 9.5 ml of fresh peripheral blood as the starting material. Per germline, CDR1 SGHVS and CDR2 FNYEAQ. Between the trimmed V and J ends, which lost 0 bases and 0 bases, there was a span of 9 bases. This CDR3 comprises 15 residues. In this sample, this clonotype turned up many times. The antigen is unknown.

The sample taken for sequencing was peripheral blood. The clonotype originates from an adult man with Graves' ophthalmopathy. This chain connects TRBV7-6 to TRBJ2-7; tentative D call: TRBD2 (5 bases). In DNA, the CDR3 is TGTGCCAGCAGCTTAGCGGGAGCTGGCTCCTACGAGCAGTACTTC. Amino acids: CASSLAGAGSYEQYF.